Presented here are 16 T cell receptor beta chains from one specimen sequenced in a study of T cell repertoires in cytomegalovirus infection. A single record per CDR3 protein comes from TCRdb applying MiXCR to the reads. Of about 120,000 distinct CDR3 sequences in the sample, over 25% were seen once. No cognate antigen is known for these TCRs. The sequences come from CD8+ T cells from cultured PBMCs, collected from culture after CMV antigen stimulation. The receptors were gathered from a human donor in good health (CMV status not recorded). Some clones in this sample may be carry-over from other donors' samples.

Only a few counts were recorded for this clonotype. The chain employs TRBV11-2 and TRBJ2-3, with 9 bases fitting TRBD2. Germline V lookup: CDR1 SGHAT, CDR2 FQNNGV. Trimming at V came to 5 bases and at J to 4 bases, leaving 19 bases not matched to a gene. This CDR3 comprises 19 residues. The CDR3 sequence is CASSIRPLLAGRSSDTQYF. The CDR3 nucleotides read TGTGCCAGCAGCATCCGACCTCTCCTAGCGGGGAGATCGTCAGATACGCAGTATTTT.

The chain joins TRBV4-1 to TRBJ1-1; D might be TRBD1 (5 bases). This CDR3 spans 13 amino acids. Germline CDR1 and CDR2: MGHRA and YSYEKL. Trimming took 0 bases from V and 6 from J, leaving 8 bases between them. The DNA for the CDR3 is TGCGCCAGCAGCCAAGATTCAGGGTCTGAAGCTTTCTTT. It codes for CASSQDSGSEAFF.

V usage is TRBV28 and J usage is TRBJ1-1, with TRBD1 matching over 8 bases. This CDR3 has 14 residues. The junction had 5 bases not matched to a gene; V was cut back by 2 bases and J by 6 bases. Germline V lookup: CDR1 MDHEN, CDR2 SYDVKM. This CDR3 is CASSLGQGASEAFF. The CDR3, as DNA: TGTGCCAGCAGTTTAGGGCAGGGGGCTTCTGAAGCTTTCTTT.

The chain recombines TRBV4-1 with TRBJ1-1; tentative D call: TRBD1 (6 bases). Germline CDR1 MGHRA, CDR2 YSYEKL. The CDR3 is made up of 17 amino acids. Trimming stripped 6 bases from V and 5 bases from J, with 25 bases between. The CDR3 coding sequence is TGCGCCAGCAGAACGGGCAGGGGAAAACAAAGGGATACTGAAGCTTTCTTT. The encoded protein is CASRTGRGKQRDTEAFF.

This chain uses TRBV7-9 with TRBJ2-5, with 12 bases fitting TRBD1. The V and J ends lost 3 bases and 5 bases, in that order; junction bases with no gene match: 7. CDR3 length: 16 amino acids. Germline V gene sequence: CDR1 SEHNR, CDR2 FQNEAQ (reference sequence). The CDR3 nucleotides read TGTGCCAGCAGCTTGGCTGGGACAGGGGGCTGGGAGACCCAGTACTTC. This gives the protein CASSLAGTGGWETQYF.

This clonotype was observed a handful of times. The rearrangement uses TRBV4-1 and TRBJ2-7, with 7 bases lining up with TRBD1. CDR3 length equals 14 residues. V gave up 0 bases and J gave up 3 bases; unmatched junction bases: 2. Germline V lookup: CDR1 MGHRA, CDR2 YSYEKL. CDR3 sequence (DNA): TGCGCCAGCAGCCAAGAACCAGGGGGCTACGAGCAGTACTTC. Amino acid sequence: CASSQEPGGYEQYF.

J is TRBJ2-5 and V is TRBV7-9; D might be TRBD1 or TRBD2, each matching 5 bases. CDR1 is SEHNR and CDR2 is FQNEAQ in the germline V gene (reference sequence). V lost 3 bases to trimming and J lost 2 bases, with 19 bases between them. The CDR3 totals 17 residues. The CDR3 DNA follows: TGTGCCAGCAGCTTGAGGGGAGCGGAAACAATACAAGAGACCCAGTACTTC. It translates to CASSLRGAETIQETQYF.

The chain carries TRBV12-3 or TRBV12-4 and TRBJ1-3; D gene unclear. The CDR3 loop spans 16 amino acids. The ends were cut back, 5 bases at V and 0 bases at J, with 14 bases in the middle. The CDR3 region has the DNA TGTGCCAGCAGTCCTCTTCGGGTGAGCTCTGGAAACACCATATATTTT. Protein: CASSPLRVSSGNTIYF.

This chain connects TRBV27 to TRBJ1-5, with D possibly being TRBD1 (5 bases). Trimming removed 0 bases at V and 9 bases at J, with 9 bases between. Germline loops: CDR1 MNHEY, CDR2 SMNVEV (reference sequence). The CDR3 contains 13 residues. The DNA for the CDR3 is TGTGCCAGCAGTTTATCGGGGGTTGGGCCCCAGCATTTT. Its protein is CASSLSGVGPQHF.

V usage is TRBV29-1 and J usage is TRBJ1-2; D gene ambiguous. The CDR3 extends over 15 amino acids. V was pared by 1 base and J by 4 bases, with 16 bases between. CDR1 and CDR2 (germline): SQVTM, ANQGSEA. The CDR3 region has the DNA TGCAGCGTTGAAGGGGCTTCGTGGTCGCTCTATGGCTACACCTTC. It specifies CSVEGASWSLYGYTF.

This clonotype was observed many times. The V gene is TRBV6-2 or TRBV6-3, the J gene TRBJ1-1; 7 bases match TRBD1. The CDR3 totals 17 residues. Germline V gene data show CDR1 as MNHEY and CDR2 as SVGEGT. V dropped 5 bases and J dropped 0; count of bases not matched to a gene: 12. The CDR3 is CASSGTVPIYLNTEAFF. The CDR3 DNA is TGTGCCAGCAGTGGGACAGTGCCCATTTACTTGAACACTGAAGCTTTCTTT.

The chain recombines TRBV6-2 or TRBV6-3 with TRBJ1-1; perhaps TRBD1 as D (5 bases). V was cut by 1 base and J by 8 bases, with 14 bases left in between. Germline V CDR1 and CDR2: MNHEY, SVGEGT. This CDR3 is 14 amino acids long. Here the CDR3 reads CASSYFGPAGEAFF. CDR3 DNA sequence: TGTGCCAGCAGTTACTTCGGTCCGGCAGGGGAAGCTTTCTTT.

This clonotype was detected only a few times. The chain carries TRBV27 and TRBJ2-1, with D perhaps matching TRBD1 (6 bases). This CDR3 region has 14 residues. Germline assignment: CDR1 MNHEY and CDR2 SMNVEV (reference sequence). The ends were cut back, 6 bases at V and 0 bases at J, with 9 bases in the middle. Here the CDR3 reads CASSPTGSYNEQFF. The CDR3 DNA sequence: TGTGCCAGCAGCCCGACAGGCTCCTACAATGAGCAGTTCTTC.

Only a few counts were recorded for this clonotype. The chain carries TRBV7-2 and TRBJ1-1; D is possibly TRBD1 (5 bases). Trimming pared 3 bases from V and 11 bases from J, leaving 7 bases between. The CDR3 is 10 amino acids. Germline V gene lookup returns CDR1 SGHTA and CDR2 FQGNSA. In DNA, the CDR3 is TGTGCCAGCAGCTTCGGGGGGGCTTTCTTT. Translating gives CASSFGGAFF.

The rearrangement joins TRBV28 to TRBJ1-5; perhaps TRBD1 as D (6 bases). The CDR3 runs to 15 residues. CDR1 and CDR2 from the germline V gene are MDHEN and SYDVKM. V dropped 7 bases and J dropped 1 base, with 14 bases sitting between them. Here the CDR3 DNA reads TGTGCCAGCACACCGACAGGAGGCAGCAATCAGCCCCAGCATTTT. This encodes CASTPTGGSNQPQHF.

The chain links TRBV5-6 to TRBJ2-1; a possible D gene is TRBD1 (6 bases). This CDR3 region has 13 residues. V dropped 7 bases and J dropped 5 bases, with 13 bases sitting between them. Germline lookup yields CDR1 SGHDT and CDR2 YYEEEE. In nucleotides, the CDR3 is TGTGCCAGCGGCGACCAGGGGCACAATGAGCAGTTCTTC. It yields the protein CASGDQGHNEQFF.